This TCR beta chain comes out of a study of neurological immune-mediated disorders. One entry per CDR3 protein results from TCRdb running MiXCR on the 5' RACE reads. The sample includes tens of thousands of distinct CDR3 sequences, about an eighth seen only once; the top ten take roughly 1.9%. J gave up 2 bases and V 4 bases, and 12 bases lay outside the gene matches. Germline CDR1 DFQATT, CDR2 SNEGSKA (reference sequence). The CDR3 covers 16 residues. This clonotype was seen at least ten times. The V gene is TRBV20-1, the J gene TRBJ2-3; the match to TRBD1 covers 7 bases. The material sequenced was PBMCs. This TCR was sampled from a man in his 60s in good health. As DNA, the CDR3 is TGCAGTGCTAAACAGTGGGGACAGACTACCACAGATACGCAGTATTTT. Amino acids: CSAKQWGQTTTDTQYF.